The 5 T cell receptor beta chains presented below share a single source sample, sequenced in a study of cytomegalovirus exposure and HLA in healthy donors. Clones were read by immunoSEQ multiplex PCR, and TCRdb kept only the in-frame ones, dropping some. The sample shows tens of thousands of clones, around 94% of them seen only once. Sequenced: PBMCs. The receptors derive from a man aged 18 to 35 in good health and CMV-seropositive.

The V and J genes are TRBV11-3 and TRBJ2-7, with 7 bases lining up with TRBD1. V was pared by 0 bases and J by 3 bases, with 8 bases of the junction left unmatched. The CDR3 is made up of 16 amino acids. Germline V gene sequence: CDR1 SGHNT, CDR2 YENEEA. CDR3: CASSLEWTGRVYEQYF. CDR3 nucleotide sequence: TGTGCCAGCAGCTTAGAATGGACAGGAAGGGTCTACGAGCAGTACTTC.

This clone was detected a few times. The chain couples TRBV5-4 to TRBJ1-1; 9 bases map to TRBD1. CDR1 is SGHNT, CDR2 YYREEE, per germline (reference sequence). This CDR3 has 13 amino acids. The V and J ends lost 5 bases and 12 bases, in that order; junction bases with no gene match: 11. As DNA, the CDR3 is TGTGCCAGCAGAACCGGGACAGGGACGACAACTTTCTTT. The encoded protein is CASRTGTGTTTFF. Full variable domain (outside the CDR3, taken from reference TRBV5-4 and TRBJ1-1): ETGVTQSPTHLIKTRGQQVTLRCSSQSGHNTVSWYQQALGQGPQFIFQYYREEENGRGNFPPRFSGLQFPNYSSELNVNALELDDSALYLCASRTGTGTTTFFGQGTRLTVV.

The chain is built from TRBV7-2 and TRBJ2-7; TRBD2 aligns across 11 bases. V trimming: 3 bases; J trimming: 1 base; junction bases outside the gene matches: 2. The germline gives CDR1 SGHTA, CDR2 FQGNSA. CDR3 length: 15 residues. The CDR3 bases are TGTGCCAGCAGCTTGACTAGCGGGAAATCCTACGAGCAGTACTTC. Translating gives CASSLTSGKSYEQYF.

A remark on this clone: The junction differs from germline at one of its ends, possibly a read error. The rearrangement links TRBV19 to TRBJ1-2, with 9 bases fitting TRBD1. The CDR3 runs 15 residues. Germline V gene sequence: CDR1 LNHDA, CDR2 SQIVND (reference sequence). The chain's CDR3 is CASSTRQGVNHGYTF. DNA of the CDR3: TGTGCCAGTAGTACCCGACAGGGGGTTAACCATGGCTACACCTTC.

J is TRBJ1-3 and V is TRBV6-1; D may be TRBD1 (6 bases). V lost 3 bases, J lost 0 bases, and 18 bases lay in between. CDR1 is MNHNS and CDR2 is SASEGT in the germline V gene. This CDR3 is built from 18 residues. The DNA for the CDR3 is TGTGCCAGCAGTGAGGGGACATCCCCCTACTCCTCTGGAAACACCATATATTTT. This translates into CASSEGTSPYSSGNTIYF.